The TCR beta chain under discussion was sequenced for a study of shared clonotypes between healthy human individuals (dated by TCRdb to 2018 to 2021). For the wider study: Three men and two women, aged 18 to 49 years, made up the cohort. Libraries were prepared and TCR repertoires were sequenced by different laboratories using diverse techniques, in order to increase sequencing depth and limit assay-specific biases. For each donor, three plates each were used for CD4 naive and CD4 memory, two plates were used for CD8 naive, and one plate was used for CD8 memory. Leukapheresis yielded between about 0.9 and 10 billion PBMCs per donor. To estimate repertoire size and how much clonotype sharing occurs between individuals, the study deeply sequenced the blood TCR repertoires of several healthy adults.

With regard to this clone: This clone's antigen is unknown. There are no base qualities to consult, and no much larger clone falls within one base.

TCR CDR3 regions were amplified from genomic DNA by multiplex PCR using the deep immunoSEQ assay. For each cell subset, the extracted genomic DNA was distributed evenly across all wells of several immunoSEQ 96-well plates, and each plate served as one replicate. For sorted subsets, each replicate PCR was loaded with 200 to 250 ng genomic DNA, equivalent to some 31,000 T cell genomes. Purified libraries were quantified with a Qubit 3.0 fluorometer, sized on a Bioanalyzer 2100, and re-quantified with the KAPA Library Quantification kit. A separate single-read 150-cycle Illumina NextSeq 550 flow cell was used to sequence each immunoSEQ 96-well plate. The authors' analysis ran thus. Because the immunoSEQ output included only junctional sequences and no quality scores, the filtering could not be the same as the filtering used for full-length reads. To assign V/J genes and CDR3, sequences were annotated using PyIR, a Python wrapper for IgBLAST v1.9, with IMGT germline references. Any read was removed if the V/J assignment was weak (E-value above 1e-6), the CDR3 was missing, or the read contained stop codons, out-of-frame junctions, or ambiguous translated residues. A V3J clonotype was defined by an identical inferred V gene, J gene, and CDR3 amino acid sequence. Percentage overlap between repertoires was computed as shared unique clonotypes divided by the size of the smaller repertoire. RTK rarefaction, the Chao1 estimator, and Recon v2.1 estimates of unobserved clonotypes were used to assess repertoire richness. Generation probabilities were computed with OLGA for all TCRbeta clonotypes obtained by the gDNA method from four donors. In its TCRdb copy, this immuneACCESS table keeps in-frame sequences only and misses some clones. Where compared with another copy, unresolved V genes explain less than half of these, and the others have no known cause. V and J calls and clone size are copied from that table; D and trimming were computed from the DNA. The sample table contains around 2.5 million clones; only one count was recorded for under 95% of them. About 0.34% of the sample belongs to the ten largest clones.

The donors were healthy, HIV-negative adults who had no recently reported acute infections or vaccinations. Every donor was a Caucasian adult residing in Nashville, Tennessee, USA. CD4+ T cells were enriched by magnetic negative selection; naive cells were then positively selected on CD45RA, and the negative fraction formed the memory subset. Blood was collected by leukapheresis, and PBMCs were isolated by Ficoll-Histopaque density gradient centrifugation and then cryopreserved in liquid nitrogen vapor phase. Analytical flow cytometry was used to check the purity and quantity of each magnetically sorted T cell population. Genomic DNA was isolated from each sorted fraction and quantified by UV absorbance on a Nanodrop 2000c. Results the study describes overall, beyond this receptor: The small number of donors limited the genetic and exposure-history diversity represented. Incomplete sequencing was indicated by rarefaction of sorted-subset datasets, despite the large sequencing depth. Clonotypes shared by all four sorted-subset donors showed higher generation probabilities than non-shared clonotypes. Estimated clonotype richness was generally larger for naive than for memory subsets. Pairwise subsampling indicated that sequencing depth was expected to affect the degree of clonotype sharing among donors. Sharing across several donors was observed for approximately 4.6% of naive CD4, 3.5% of naive CD8, 2% to 2.5% of memory CD4, and roughly 0.4% of memory CD8 clonotypes. Only blood was sampled, and tissue TCR repertoires likely differ from those in blood.

V has 10 bases trimmed and J has 5 bases trimmed; junction bases matching no gene number 7. Sequences SNHLY (CDR1) and FYNNEI (CDR2) are obtained from the germline V gene. The CDR3 runs 12 amino acids, cysteine and phenylalanine included. The kept DNA is CDR3 alone, 36 bases in frame from the first base. The source of this sequence is a man aged 18 to 29 in good health. Some clones in this sample may be carry-over from other donors' samples. Material for sequencing was naive CD4+ T cells from PBMCs. Reading the label with the study, this specimen's cell subset or site is: CD45RA+ positively selected. The sequence is built from TRBV2 and TRBJ2-7; 8 bases in the middle match TRBD2. The DNA sequence follows: TGTGCCACCAGGTCGGGAGGGCACGAGCAGTACTTC. It codes for CATRSGGHEQYF.